In its sample, the clone carrying this T cell receptor (beta chain) was seen a few times. These data come from a study of blood T cell repertoires in COVID-19. Study information: Spain, Italy and the United States supplied samples that represented acute and convalescent COVID-19. From T cells, B-cell-depleted T cells, or PBMCs came the material, which was cDNA or gDNA.

The CDR3 is made up of 15 amino acids. Looked up from germline, CDR1 is LGHNA and CDR2 is YSLEER. Trimming cost V 2 bases and J 8 bases; bases outside gene matches: 7. The authors' processing: Quantification of nucleated cells was approximated via reference gene primer amplification. Measured with immunoSEQ multiplex PCR; TCRdb has only the in-frame clones, and not every one. V, J and clone size are those of that table, while D and trimming were read from the DNA. The data show some 230,000 clones, with 80% to 90% seen just once and 5.1% held by the top ten. This sequence joins TRBV4-3 and TRBJ2-1, with 9 bases aligning to TRBD1. This TCR was sampled from a woman aged 55 to 70 who had recovered from COVID-19. Specimen: peripheral blood. The CDR3: CASSQHTGQGDEQFF. As DNA, the CDR3 is TGCGCCAGCAGCCAACACACGGGACAGGGCGATGAGCAGTTCTTC.